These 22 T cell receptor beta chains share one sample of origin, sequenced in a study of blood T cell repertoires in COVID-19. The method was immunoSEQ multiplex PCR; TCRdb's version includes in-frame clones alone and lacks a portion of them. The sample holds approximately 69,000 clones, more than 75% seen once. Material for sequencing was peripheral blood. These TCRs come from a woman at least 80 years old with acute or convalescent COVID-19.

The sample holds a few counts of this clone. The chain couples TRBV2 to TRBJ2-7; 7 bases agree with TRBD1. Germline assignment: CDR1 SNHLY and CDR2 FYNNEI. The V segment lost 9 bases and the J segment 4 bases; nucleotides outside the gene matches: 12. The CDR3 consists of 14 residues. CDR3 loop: CASQITGTVYEQYF. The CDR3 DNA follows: TGTGCCAGTCAAATTACCGGGACAGTTTACGAGCAGTACTTC.

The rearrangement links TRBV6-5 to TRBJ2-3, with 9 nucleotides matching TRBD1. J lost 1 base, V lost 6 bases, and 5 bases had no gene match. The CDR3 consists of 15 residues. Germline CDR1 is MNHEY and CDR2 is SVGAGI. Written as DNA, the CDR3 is TGTGCCAGCAGAATACAGGGGGCTGGCACAGATACGCAGTATTTT. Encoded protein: CASRIQGAGTDTQYF.

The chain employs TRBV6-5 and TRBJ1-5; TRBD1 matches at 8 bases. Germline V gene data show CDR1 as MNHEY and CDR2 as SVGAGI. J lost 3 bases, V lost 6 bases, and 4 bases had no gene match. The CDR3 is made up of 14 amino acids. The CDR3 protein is CASRRTGYNQPQHF. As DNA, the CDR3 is TGTGCCAGCAGAAGGACAGGGTACAATCAGCCCCAGCATTTT.

The CDR3 sequence: CASSVAMPPPNYGYTF. The CDR3 coding sequence is TGTGCCAGCAGCGTAGCTATGCCCCCCCCTAACTATGGCTACACCTTC. J is TRBJ1-2 and V is TRBV9; D unclear. The V end was cut by 0 bases, the J end by 0 bases, with 12 bases between. The CDR3 extends over 16 amino acids. Germline assignment: CDR1 SGDLS and CDR2 YYNGEE. Together with reference TRBV9 and TRBJ1-2, the CDR3 gives the full variable domain: DSGVTQTPKHLITATGQRVTLRCSPRSGDLSVYWYQQSLDQGLQFLIQYYNGEERAKGNILERFSAQQFPDLHSELNLSSLELGDSALYFCASSVAMPPPNYGYTFGSGTRLTVV.

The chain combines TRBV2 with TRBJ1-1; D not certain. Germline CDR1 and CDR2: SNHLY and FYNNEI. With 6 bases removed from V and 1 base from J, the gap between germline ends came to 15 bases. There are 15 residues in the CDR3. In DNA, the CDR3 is TGTGCCAGCAGCCGGGAGGGCACTCGGAACACTGAAGCTTTCTTT. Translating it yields CASSREGTRNTEAFF.

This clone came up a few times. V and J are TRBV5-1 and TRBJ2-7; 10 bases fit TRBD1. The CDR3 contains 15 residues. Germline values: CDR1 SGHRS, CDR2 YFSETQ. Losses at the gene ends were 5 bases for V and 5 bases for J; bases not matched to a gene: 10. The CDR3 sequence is CASSPPTGGYDEQYF. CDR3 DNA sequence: TGCGCCAGCAGTCCCCCGACAGGGGGCTACGACGAGCAGTACTTC.

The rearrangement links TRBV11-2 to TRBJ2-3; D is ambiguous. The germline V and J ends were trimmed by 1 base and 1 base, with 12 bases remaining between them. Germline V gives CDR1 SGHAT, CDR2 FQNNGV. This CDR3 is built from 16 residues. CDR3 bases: TGTGCCAGCAGCTTAGTTGGCGGCAGTGGCACAGATACGCAGTATTTT. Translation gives CASSLVGGSGTDTQYF.

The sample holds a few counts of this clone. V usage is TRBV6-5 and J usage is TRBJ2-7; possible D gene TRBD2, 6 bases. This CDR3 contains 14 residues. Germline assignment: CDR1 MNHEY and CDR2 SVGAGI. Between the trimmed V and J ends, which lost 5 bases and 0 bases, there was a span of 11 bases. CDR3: CASSPAGSSYEQYF. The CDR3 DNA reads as TGTGCCAGCAGTCCCGCGGGATCCTCCTACGAGCAGTACTTC.

The DNA for the CDR3 is TGTGCCAGTAGTACCCGCAGACAGGGGGCGGGAATGAACACTGAAGCTTTCTTT. This translates into CASSTRRQGAGMNTEAFF. This chain connects TRBV19 to TRBJ1-1; 10 bases map to TRBD1. This CDR3 is built from 18 residues. The V and J ends lost 4 bases and 0 bases, in that order; junction bases with no gene match: 11. Germline-derived CDR1 and CDR2 are LNHDA and SQIVND (reference sequence).

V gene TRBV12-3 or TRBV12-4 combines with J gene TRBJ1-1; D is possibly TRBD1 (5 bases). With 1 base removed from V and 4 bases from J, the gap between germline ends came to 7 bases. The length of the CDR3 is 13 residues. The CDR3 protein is CASSLGQGTEAFF. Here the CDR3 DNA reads TGTGCCAGCAGTTTAGGGCAGGGCACTGAAGCTTTCTTT.

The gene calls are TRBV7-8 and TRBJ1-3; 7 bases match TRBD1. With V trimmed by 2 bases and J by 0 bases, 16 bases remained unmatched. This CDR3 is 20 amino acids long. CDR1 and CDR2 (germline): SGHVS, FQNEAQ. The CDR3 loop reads CASSLRIRAGQRASGNTIYF. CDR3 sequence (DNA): TGTGCCAGCAGCTTAAGAATTCGGGCGGGACAGAGAGCCTCTGGAAACACCATATATTTT.

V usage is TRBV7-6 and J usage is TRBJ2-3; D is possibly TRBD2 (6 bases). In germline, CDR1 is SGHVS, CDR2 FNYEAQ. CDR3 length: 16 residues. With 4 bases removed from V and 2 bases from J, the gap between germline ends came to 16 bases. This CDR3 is CASSSPLREYTDTQYF. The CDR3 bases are TGTGCCAGCAGCTCCCCCCTGCGGGAATACACAGATACGCAGTATTTT.

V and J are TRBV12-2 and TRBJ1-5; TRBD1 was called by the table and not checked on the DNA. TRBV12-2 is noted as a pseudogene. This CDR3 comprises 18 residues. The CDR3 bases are TGTGCAAGTCGCTTAGCGCCGGGACAGGGGGATAGCAATCAGCCCCAGCATTTT. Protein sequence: CASRLAPGQGDSNQPQHF.

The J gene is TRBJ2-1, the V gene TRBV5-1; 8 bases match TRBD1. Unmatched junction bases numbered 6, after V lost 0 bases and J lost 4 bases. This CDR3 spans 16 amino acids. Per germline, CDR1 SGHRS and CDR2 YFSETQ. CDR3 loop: CASSLGGQASYNEQFF. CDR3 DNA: TGCGCCAGCAGCTTGGGGGGACAGGCTTCTTACAATGAGCAGTTCTTC. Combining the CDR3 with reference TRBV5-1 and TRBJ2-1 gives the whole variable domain KAGVTQTPRYLIKTRGQQVTLSCSPISGHRSVSWYQQTPGQGLQFLFEYFSETQRNKGNFPGRFSGRQFSNSRSEMNVSTLELGDSALYLCASSLGGQASYNEQFFGPGTRLTVL.

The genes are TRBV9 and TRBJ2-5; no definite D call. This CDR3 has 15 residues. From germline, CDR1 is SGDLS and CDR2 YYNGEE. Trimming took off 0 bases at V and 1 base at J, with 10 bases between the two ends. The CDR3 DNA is TGTGCCAGCAGCGTAGTTGGGCAGAGCCAAGAGACCCAGTACTTC. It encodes CASSVVGQSQETQYF.

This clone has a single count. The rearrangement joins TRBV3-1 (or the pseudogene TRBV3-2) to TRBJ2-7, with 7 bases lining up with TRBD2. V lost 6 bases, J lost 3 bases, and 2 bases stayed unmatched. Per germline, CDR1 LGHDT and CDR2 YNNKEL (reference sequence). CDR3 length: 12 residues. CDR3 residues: CASSPSGYEQYF. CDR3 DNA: TGTGCCAGCAGTCCTAGCGGCTACGAGCAGTACTTC.

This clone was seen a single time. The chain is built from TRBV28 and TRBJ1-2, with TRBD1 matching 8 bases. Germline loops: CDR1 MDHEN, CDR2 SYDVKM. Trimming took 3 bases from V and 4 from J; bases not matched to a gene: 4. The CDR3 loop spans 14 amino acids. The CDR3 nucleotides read TGTGCCAGCAGTTTTATGACAGGGGTCTATGGCTACACCTTC. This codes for CASSFMTGVYGYTF.

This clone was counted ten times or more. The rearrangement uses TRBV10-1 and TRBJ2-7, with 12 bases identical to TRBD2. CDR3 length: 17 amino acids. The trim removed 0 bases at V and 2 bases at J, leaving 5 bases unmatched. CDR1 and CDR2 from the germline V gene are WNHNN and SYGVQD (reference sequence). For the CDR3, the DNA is TGCGCCAGCAGTGAGTCGACTAGCGGGAGCCCCACCTACGAGCAGTACTTC. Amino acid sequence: CASSESTSGSPTYEQYF.

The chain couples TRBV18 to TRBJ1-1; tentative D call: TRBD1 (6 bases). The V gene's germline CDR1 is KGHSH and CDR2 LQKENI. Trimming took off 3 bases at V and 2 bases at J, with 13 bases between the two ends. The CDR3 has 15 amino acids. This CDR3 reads CASSPRGGRNTEAFF. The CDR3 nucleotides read TGTGCCAGCTCACCCAGGGGTGGGAGAAACACTGAAGCTTTCTTT.

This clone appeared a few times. CDR3 loop: CAISESGQGSNQPQHF. DNA for the CDR3: TGTGCCATCAGTGAGTCCGGACAGGGGAGCAATCAGCCCCAGCATTTT. The genes are TRBV10-3 and TRBJ1-5; 9 bases line up with TRBD1. CDR1 is ENHRY, CDR2 SYGVKD, per germline. The CDR3 sequence is 16 residues long. J gave up 1 base and V 0 bases, and 1 base lay outside the gene matches.

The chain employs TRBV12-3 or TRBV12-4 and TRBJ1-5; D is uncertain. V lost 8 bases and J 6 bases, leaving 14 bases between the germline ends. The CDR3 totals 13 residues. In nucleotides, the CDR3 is TGTGCCAGCGTGTCGGGATTTGGTCAGCCCCAGCATTTT. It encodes CASVSGFGQPQHF.

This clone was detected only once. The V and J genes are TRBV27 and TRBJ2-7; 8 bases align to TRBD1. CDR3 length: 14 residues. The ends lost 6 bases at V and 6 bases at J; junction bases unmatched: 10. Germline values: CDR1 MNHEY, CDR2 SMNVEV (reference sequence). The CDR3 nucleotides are TGTGCCAGCAGAGTCAGGACAGGGATGGGCGAGCAGTACTTC. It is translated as CASRVRTGMGEQYF.